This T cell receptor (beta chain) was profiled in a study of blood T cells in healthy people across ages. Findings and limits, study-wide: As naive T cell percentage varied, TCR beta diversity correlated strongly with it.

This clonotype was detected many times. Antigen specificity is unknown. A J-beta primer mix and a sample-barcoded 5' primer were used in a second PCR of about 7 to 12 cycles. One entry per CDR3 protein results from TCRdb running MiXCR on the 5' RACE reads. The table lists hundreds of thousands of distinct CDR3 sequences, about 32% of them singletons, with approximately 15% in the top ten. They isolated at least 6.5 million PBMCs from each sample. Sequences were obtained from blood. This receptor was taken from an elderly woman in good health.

Here the CDR3 reads CAISIGTYNEQFF. The CDR3 nucleotides are TGTGCCATCAGTATCGGGACTTACAATGAGCAGTTCTTC. The chain employs TRBV10-3 and TRBJ2-1; tentatively, D is TRBD2 (6 bases). The germline CDR1 and CDR2 sequences are ENHRY and SYGVKD. This CDR3 comprises 13 residues. Trimming took 5 bases from V and 4 from J, leaving 9 bases between them.